This T cell receptor beta chain was sequenced in a study of cytomegalovirus exposure and HLA in healthy donors. On this clone itself: As yet, its antigen is unknown.

A multiplex PCR was run with 60 Vbeta primers and 13 Jbeta primers. Libraries were prepared by immunoSEQ multiplex PCR; TCRdb keeps only in-frame clonotypes and omits some of them. The sample holds more than 110,000 clones; over 60% are singletons and the top ten take around 7%. The study, taken as a whole, reports: TRBV6-2, TRBV6-3 and some other V segments were unresolvable in 87-base-pair reads. There were about 160 TCR beta chains listed as cytomegalovirus-associated. Sequencing depth roughly uniform across donors was assumed in presence/absence analyses. The majority of CMV-associated TCR beta chains were reported as apparently HLA-restricted in a later analysis.

Trimming shortened V by 4 bases and J by 7 bases, and 19 bases separated the two germline ends. CDR3 size: 15 residues. CDR1 is SEHNR, CDR2 FQNEAQ, per germline (reference sequence). The TCR sequence derives from a man between 40 and 49 years old in good health and CMV-seropositive. The chain combines TRBV7-9 with TRBJ2-5; D perhaps matches TRBD2 (5 bases). The specimen was PBMCs. DNA for the CDR3: TGTGCCAGCAGCTCCGCCGGGATCCAAATTGGGACCCAGTACTTC. Translated, it gives CASSSAGIQIGTQYF.